This entry lists 7 T cell receptor beta chains sequenced from one sample in a study of T-cell reconstitution after alpha-beta-depleted transplantation in children. The library targeted TCRbeta and was prepared with unique molecular identifiers. TCRdb re-derived calls from the PCR reads in MiXCR, one entry per CDR3 protein. The table lists about 460,000 distinct CDR3 sequences, under 15% of them singletons. The sample was PBMCs from the stem cell graft donor, taken from the stem cell graft. The source of these receptors is a human donor who donated a stem cell graft to a child with combined immunodeficiency.

J is TRBJ1-1 and V is TRBV25-1; D gene uncertain. The germline V gene has CDR1 MGHDK and CDR2 SYGVNS. The CDR3 runs to 16 residues. Deletions cut 5 bases from V and 0 bases from J, with 16 bases between. The CDR3 sequence is CASSHPRDNMNTEAFF. CDR3 in DNA: TGTGCCAGCAGTCATCCCCGGGATAACATGAACACTGAAGCTTTCTTT.

This clonotype was seen many times. V is TRBV12-3 or TRBV12-4 and J is TRBJ2-1; D ambiguous. The CDR3 consists of 11 residues. V was trimmed by 7 bases and J by 4 bases, leaving 5 bases between them. In DNA form, the CDR3 reads TGTGCCAGCACCCAATACAATGAGCAGTTCTTC. It is translated as CASTQYNEQFF.

The rearrangement uses TRBV7-2 and TRBJ2-5, with D hard to call. The CDR3 length is 15 residues. V gave up 4 bases and J gave up 4 bases, with 16 bases separating them. The V gene's germline CDR1 is SGHTA and CDR2 FQGNSA. The CDR3 sequence is CASSYRAPKVETQYF. The CDR3 region has the DNA TGTGCCAGCAGCTACCGGGCCCCGAAAGTAGAGACCCAGTACTTC.

The chain's CDR3 is CASSLDPGREQFF. The CDR3 DNA sequence: TGCGCCAGCAGCTTGGATCCGGGCAGGGAGCAGTTCTTC. J is TRBJ2-1 and V is TRBV5-1; D call uncertain. Germline CDR1 and CDR2: SGHRS and YFSETQ. The V and J ends lost 0 bases and 10 bases respectively, with 11 bases between them. This CDR3 is built from 13 residues.

The J gene is TRBJ2-5, the V gene TRBV27; D is undetermined. V was cut by 5 bases and J by 1 base, with 11 bases left in between. The CDR3 consists of 14 residues. Germline lookup yields CDR1 MNHEY and CDR2 SMNVEV (reference sequence). CDR3 nucleotides: TGTGCCAGCAGTAGACAAGCCTCCCAAGAGACCCAGTACTTC. Amino acid sequence: CASSRQASQETQYF.

This clonotype was seen at least ten times. CDR3 region: CASSPDRGWETQYF. In nucleotides, the CDR3 is TGTGCCAGCAGCCCCGACAGGGGTTGGGAGACCCAGTACTTC. J is TRBJ2-5 and V is TRBV7-3, with 8 bases identical to TRBD1. The CDR3 contains 14 residues. Germline V gene sequence: CDR1 SGHTA, CDR2 FQGTGA. V lost 5 bases, J lost 5 bases, and 7 bases stayed unmatched.

This clonotype has a handful of counts. The rearrangement links TRBV20-1 to TRBJ1-2; D gene ambiguous. Germline CDR1 reads DFQATT; CDR2 reads SNEGSKA (reference sequence). V was trimmed by 0 bases and J by 3 bases, leaving 14 bases between them. CDR3 length equals 15 residues. CDR3 nucleotides: TGCAGTGCTAGAGATAGCCGGGCGATCGACTATGGCTACACCTTC. Translating gives CSARDSRAIDYGYTF.